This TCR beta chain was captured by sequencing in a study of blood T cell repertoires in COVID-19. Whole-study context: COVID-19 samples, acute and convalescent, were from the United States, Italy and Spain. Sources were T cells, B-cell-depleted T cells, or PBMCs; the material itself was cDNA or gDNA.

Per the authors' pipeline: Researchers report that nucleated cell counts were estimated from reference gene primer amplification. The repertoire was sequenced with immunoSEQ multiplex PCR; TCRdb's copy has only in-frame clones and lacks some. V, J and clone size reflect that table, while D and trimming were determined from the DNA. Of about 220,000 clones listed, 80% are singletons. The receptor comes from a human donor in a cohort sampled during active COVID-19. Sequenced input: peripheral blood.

This CDR3 is CASRGTGGNEKLFF. CDR3 coding DNA: TGTGCCAGCAGGGGGACAGGGGGAAATGAAAAACTGTTTTTT. The rearrangement links TRBV6-5 to TRBJ1-4; 11 bases fit TRBD1. V shed 6 bases, J shed 5 bases, and the junction held 2 bases outside the gene matches. CDR3 length: 14 amino acids. The germline V gene has CDR1 MNHEY and CDR2 SVGAGI.